The clone carrying this T cell receptor (beta chain) has just one count. Its antigen is still unknown. Measured with immunoSEQ multiplex PCR; TCRdb has only the in-frame clones, and not every one. The repertoire holds millions of clones, over 85% seen once, with under 0.15% in the top ten. Germline V gene lookup returns CDR1 MNHNY and CDR2 SVGAGI (reference sequence). The germline V and J ends were trimmed by 6 bases and 4 bases, with 19 bases remaining between them. The CDR3 is 15 amino acids. The data derive from a study of shared clonotypes between healthy human individuals. Study-level background: Researchers drew samples from two women and three men aged 18 to 49. CD4 naive cells filled three plates per donor, CD4 memory three, CD8 naive two and CD8 memory one.

General study points: Deeper or shallower sequencing was expected to change how clonotypes are shared among donors.

The sample consisted of naive CD4+ T cells sorted from blood. Subset reported: CD45RA+ positively selected. The origin of this receptor is a man aged 18 to 35 in good health. The chain joins TRBV6-6 to TRBJ2-7, with D tentatively TRBD2 (7 bases). The CDR3 region has the DNA TGTGCCAGCAGCCTATTAGGGGGGAGGGAGTACGAGCAGTACTTC. Residues: CASSLLGGREYEQYF.